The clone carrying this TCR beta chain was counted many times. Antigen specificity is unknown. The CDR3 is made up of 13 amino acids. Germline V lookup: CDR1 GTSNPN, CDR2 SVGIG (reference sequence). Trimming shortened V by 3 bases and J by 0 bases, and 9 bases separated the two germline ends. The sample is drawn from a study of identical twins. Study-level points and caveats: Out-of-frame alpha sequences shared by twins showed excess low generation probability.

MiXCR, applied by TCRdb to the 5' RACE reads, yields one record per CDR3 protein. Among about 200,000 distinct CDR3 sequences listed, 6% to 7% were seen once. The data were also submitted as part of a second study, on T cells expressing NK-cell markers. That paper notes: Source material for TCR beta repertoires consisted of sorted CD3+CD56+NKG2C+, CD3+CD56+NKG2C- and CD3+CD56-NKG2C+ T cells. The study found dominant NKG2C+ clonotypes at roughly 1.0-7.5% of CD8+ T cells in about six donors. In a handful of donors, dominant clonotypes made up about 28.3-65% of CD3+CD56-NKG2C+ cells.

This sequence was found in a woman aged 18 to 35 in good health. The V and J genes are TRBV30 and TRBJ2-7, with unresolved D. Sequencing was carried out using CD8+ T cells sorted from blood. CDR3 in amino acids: CAWSAGPSYEQYF. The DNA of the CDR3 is TGTGCCTGGAGCGCCGGGCCCTCCTACGAGCAGTACTTC.